This T cell receptor (beta chain) emerged from a study of shared clonotypes between healthy human individuals. Sequenced by immunoSEQ multiplex PCR; TCRdb stores in-frame clones only, minus some. The data contain 2 million to 2.5 million clones, around 95% of them singletons. The CDR3 has 17 residues. Trimming removed 5 bases at V and 4 bases at J, with 23 bases between. Germline V gene data show CDR1 as SGHVS and CDR2 as FNYEAQ. The specimen was naive CD4+ T cells sorted from blood. The subset denotes: CD45RA+ positively selected. The rearrangement joins TRBV7-6 to TRBJ1-2, with TRBD1 as a possible D gene (5 bases). The source of this sequence is a man younger than 35 in good health. The CDR3 sequence is CASSPAMAGKYSYGYTF. CDR3 nucleotides: TGTGCCAGCAGCCCCGCTATGGCAGGGAAGTATAGCTATGGCTACACCTTC.